This T cell receptor (beta chain) is from a study of OX40 agonist ivuxolimab in advanced cancers. Findings of the study overall: Averaging showed that CD8+ T cells had more expanded clones than CD4+ did.

Germline CDR1 and CDR2: MNHEY and SMNVEV (reference sequence). The CDR3 covers 15 residues. Trimming stripped 2 bases from V and 0 bases from J, with 11 bases between. Points on this clone: Antigen specificity is unknown.

Assay: immunoSEQ multiplex PCR; the TCRdb copy retains only in-frame clones and omits some. The sample carries tens of thousands of clones, 86% recorded once. The chain joins TRBV27 to TRBJ2-7, with a weak D call TRBD2 (7 bases). The material sequenced was CD4+ or CD8+ T cells sorted from blood, taken in a trial of the OX40 agonist ivuxolimab. The clonotype comes from an adult with an advanced solid tumor such as melanoma, head and neck, liver or kidney cancer. CDR3 DNA sequence: TGTGCCAGCAGTTTACGCGGGGGCCTCTCCTACGAGCAGTACGTC. The encoded protein is CASSLRGGLSYEQYV.